This passage covers 17 T cell receptor beta chains from one sample sequenced in a study of blood T cell repertoires in COVID-19. Data came from immunoSEQ multiplex PCR; TCRdb stores just in-frame clones and leaves some out. Of some 48,000 clones detected, roughly 87% appear once; the ten largest clones hold 25% to 35%. The sequenced sample was peripheral blood. All receptors come from a woman older than 75 with acute or convalescent COVID-19.

This chain links TRBV6-5 with TRBJ2-1; 9 bases are a match to TRBD2. J lost 3 bases, V lost 10 bases, and 7 bases had no gene match. CDR3 length: 14 residues. Per the germline V gene, CDR1 is MNHEY and CDR2 is SVGAGI. The CDR3 loop reads CATYSSGVYNEQFF. DNA for the CDR3: TGTGCCACCTATTCTAGCGGGGTCTACAATGAGCAGTTCTTC.

This rearrangement joins TRBV5-6 to TRBJ2-7, with a possible D match to TRBD1 (5 bases). The germline gives CDR1 SGHDT, CDR2 YYEEEE. The CDR3 runs 13 residues. V was clipped by 0 bases and J by 3 bases, with 7 bases between them. The CDR3 DNA sequence: TGTGCCAGCAGCTTGGGACAGTTCTACGAGCAGTACTTC. Amino acid sequence: CASSLGQFYEQYF.

The chain couples TRBV28 to TRBJ2-2; D is possibly TRBD2 (6 bases). Germline assignment: CDR1 MDHEN and CDR2 SYDVKM. Trimming removed 5 bases at V and 0 bases at J, with 22 bases between. The CDR3 totals 19 residues. The CDR3 nucleotides are TGTGCCAGCAGTACTTACTGGGCGTCAGGAGGGGCGAACACCGGGGAGCTGTTTTTT. Its protein is CASSTYWASGGANTGELFF.

This clone has only one observation. The chain employs TRBV7-2 and TRBJ2-1, with D tentatively TRBD1 (5 bases). CDR1 is SGHTA, CDR2 FQGNSA, per germline. V lost 5 bases and J lost 4, with 12 bases in between. The CDR3 extends over 14 amino acids. As DNA, the CDR3 is TGTGCCAGCAGCCCAGGGTTGAGATACAATGAGCAGTTCTTC. Translating it yields CASSPGLRYNEQFF.

This chain uses TRBV19 with TRBJ2-2; 7 bases match TRBD1. This CDR3 is 19 amino acids long. The ends lost 5 bases at V and 2 bases at J; junction bases unmatched: 17. Germline V CDR1 and CDR2: LNHDA, SQIVND (reference sequence). For the CDR3, the DNA is TGTGCCAGTAGTCCGACCGGGACAGTAGCTGGATTTAACACCGGGGAGCTGTTTTTT. Amino acid sequence: CASSPTGTVAGFNTGELFF.

The chain uses TRBV7-2 and TRBJ2-5; 7 nucleotides align to TRBD2. The V gene's germline CDR1 is SGHTA and CDR2 FQGNSA. After removal of 5 bases from V and 5 bases from J, the junction contained 11 bases not matched to a gene. This CDR3 comprises 15 residues. The CDR3: CASSIFSGVMETQYF. For the CDR3, the DNA is TGTGCCAGCAGCATCTTCAGCGGGGTTATGGAGACCCAGTACTTC.

The chain combines TRBV5-1 with TRBJ2-1; tentatively, D is TRBD1 (5 bases). CDR1 and CDR2 from the germline V gene are SGHRS and YFSETQ. CDR3 size: 13 residues. The V end was cut by 3 bases, the J end by 6 bases, with 10 bases between. Here the CDR3 DNA reads TGCGCCAGCAGCTCCCCTCAGGGCAATGAGCAGTTCTTC. It encodes CASSSPQGNEQFF.

The rearrangement uses TRBV12-3 or TRBV12-4 and TRBJ1-5; D ambiguous. V was clipped by 5 bases and J by 4 bases, with 6 bases between them. The CDR3 sequence is 12 residues long. CDR3 residues: CASSPQNQPQHF. As DNA, the CDR3 is TGTGCCAGCAGTCCCCAAAATCAGCCCCAGCATTTT.

The chain combines TRBV2 with TRBJ2-3; 7 bases are shared with TRBD2. The CDR3 runs 14 residues. The germline gives CDR1 SNHLY, CDR2 FYNNEI. The junction had 9 bases not matched to a gene; V was cut back by 6 bases and J by 6 bases. The CDR3 nucleotides read TGTGCCAGCAGAGCGGGGCCCCGGGGGGATACGCAGTATTTT. This encodes CASRAGPRGDTQYF.

The chain uses TRBV27 and TRBJ2-3, with D maybe TRBD1 (7 bases). Looked up from germline, CDR1 is MNHEY and CDR2 is SMNVEV (reference sequence). Between the trimmed V and J ends, which lost 8 bases and 3 bases, there was a span of 15 bases. The CDR3 runs to 14 residues. CDR3 amino acids: CASRGTVGTDTQYF. Written as DNA, the CDR3 is TGTGCCAGCCGGGGGACAGTCGGGACAGATACGCAGTATTTT.

The gene calls are TRBV13 and TRBJ1-5; TRBD1 matches at 11 bases. In germline, CDR1 is PRHDT, CDR2 FYEKMQ (reference sequence). V lost 4 bases, J lost 6 bases, and 5 bases stayed unmatched. The CDR3 is 15 amino acids. The CDR3 loop is CASSYGQGAVQPQHF. CDR3 coding DNA: TGTGCCAGCAGCTACGGACAGGGGGCGGTTCAGCCCCAGCATTTT.

This clone was detected once. V gene TRBV11-2 combines with J gene TRBJ1-5; D gene uncertain. V dropped 2 bases and J dropped 4 bases, with 12 bases sitting between them. The CDR3 is made up of 15 amino acids. Per germline, CDR1 SGHAT and CDR2 FQNNGV. This CDR3 is CASSLRLGENQPQHF. DNA for the CDR3: TGTGCCAGCAGCTTACGGTTGGGAGAAAATCAGCCCCAGCATTTT.

This clone appeared once. V gene TRBV30 combines with J gene TRBJ2-4, with 7 bases matching TRBD1. V lost 3 bases to trimming and J lost 3 bases; unmatched junction nucleotides: 5. Germline loops: CDR1 GTSNPN, CDR2 SVGIG (reference sequence). The CDR3 extends over 14 amino acids. The CDR3 nucleotides are TGTGCCTGGAGGGCGGACAGGAGCAAAAACATTCAGTACTTC. Translated: CAWRADRSKNIQYF.

This clone was seen a handful of times. This chain's CDR3 is CASSEIRDQPQHF. The CDR3 DNA is TGTGCCAGCAGTGAAATTCGGGATCAGCCCCAGCATTTT. The V call is TRBV2, the J call TRBJ1-5; D gene uncertain. Germline-derived CDR1 and CDR2 are SNHLY and FYNNEI. V was shortened by 2 bases and J by 5 bases, with 7 bases between the two germline ends. CDR3 length: 13 residues.

J is TRBJ2-3 and V is TRBV11-2; D is possibly TRBD1 (6 bases). Germline CDR1 SGHAT, CDR2 FQNNGV. Trimming took 4 bases from V and 2 from J, leaving 22 bases between them. CDR3 length: 18 amino acids. The chain's CDR3 is CASSYTGQPRSPTDTQYF. The CDR3 nucleotides read TGTGCCAGCAGCTACACTGGACAGCCTAGATCGCCCACAGATACGCAGTATTTT.

The J gene is TRBJ2-1, the V gene TRBV28, with TRBD1 as a possible D gene (5 bases). This CDR3 spans 15 amino acids. CDR1 and CDR2 (germline): MDHEN, SYDVKM. V lost 5 bases and J lost 6, with 17 bases in between. The CDR3 region has the DNA TGTGCCAGCAGTGGCAGAAGGGGATCTGGCAATGAGCAGTTCTTC. It translates to CASSGRRGSGNEQFF.

The chain recombines TRBV19 with TRBJ1-5; possibly TRBD1 for D (5 bases). Per the germline V gene, CDR1 is LNHDA and CDR2 is SQIVND (reference sequence). The length of the CDR3 is 15 residues. V lost 1 base and J 7 bases, leaving 14 bases between the germline ends. CDR3 in amino acids: CASSIVPDTRQPQHF. The DNA for the CDR3 is TGTGCCAGTAGTATAGTCCCGGACACGAGGCAGCCCCAGCATTTT.